The T cell receptor (beta chain) described here comes from a study of T cell responses to AZD1222 COVID-19 vaccine. Study-level findings and limits: The donor group comprised mostly white British people and more females; the analysis possibly underestimated clonal diversity. Close to half of spike-specific TCRs reportedly recognize unmutated variant regions.

Data came from immunoSEQ multiplex PCR; TCRdb stores just in-frame clones and leaves some out. The data contain about 140,000 clones, approximately 91% of them singletons. The CDR3 is 16 residues long. Germline V lookup: CDR1 LNHDA, CDR2 SQIVND (reference sequence). Trimming took 5 bases from V and 0 from J, leaving 14 bases between them. As regards this clone: Its antigen remains unidentified.

The chain is built from TRBV19 and TRBJ1-3, with a tentative D call TRBD1 (5 bases). Sequenced material: peripheral blood, taken on day 0 of AZD1222 vaccination. The sequence was obtained from an adult in good health. The CDR3 region has the DNA TGTGCCAGTAGTGCCAGGGACGGCGACTCTGGAAACACCATATATTTT. Translating gives CASSARDGDSGNTIYF.